Given below is one T cell receptor beta chain in context. Its antigen is currently unknown. The sample is drawn from a study of cytomegalovirus exposure and HLA in healthy donors. Study summary: One earlier analysis, a look at roughly 170 million T cells, found about 100 million unique TCR beta sequences.

A multiplex PCR was run with 60 Vbeta primers and 13 Jbeta primers. Assay: immunoSEQ multiplex PCR; the TCRdb copy retains only in-frame clones and omits some. Of 110,000 to 150,000 clones detected, approximately 80% appear once; the ten largest clones hold 3% to 5%. CDR3 length: 15 residues. CDR1 is MNHNS, CDR2 SASEGT, per germline. Losses at the gene ends were 6 bases for V and 0 bases for J; bases not matched to a gene: 5. General study findings and limits: Earlier analysis looked at TCR beta V segments, and most were productive about 90% or about 30% of the time. Later analysis revealed greater clonal expansion in HLA-associated TCR beta chains than in equally common others.

The source of this sequence is a male donor in good health and CMV-seronegative. Sequencing was done on a sample of PBMCs. The chain combines TRBV6-1 with TRBJ1-3; TRBD1 matches 7 bases. CDR3 residues: CASRPDRISGNTIYF. In DNA, the CDR3 is TGTGCCAGCAGACCGGACAGGATCTCTGGAAACACCATATATTTT.